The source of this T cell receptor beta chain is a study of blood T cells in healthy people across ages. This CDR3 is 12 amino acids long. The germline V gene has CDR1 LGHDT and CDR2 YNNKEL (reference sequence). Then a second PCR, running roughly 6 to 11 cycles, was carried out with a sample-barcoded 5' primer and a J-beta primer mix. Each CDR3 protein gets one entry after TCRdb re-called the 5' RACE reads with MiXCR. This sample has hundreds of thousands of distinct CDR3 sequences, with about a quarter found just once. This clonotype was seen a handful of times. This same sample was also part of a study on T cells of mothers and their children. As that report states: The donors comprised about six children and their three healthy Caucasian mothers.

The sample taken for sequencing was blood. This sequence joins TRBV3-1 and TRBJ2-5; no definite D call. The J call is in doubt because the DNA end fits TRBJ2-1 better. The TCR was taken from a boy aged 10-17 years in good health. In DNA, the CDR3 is TGTGCCAGCAGCCAAGGGGATAGGGAGCAGTTCTTC. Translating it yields CASSQGDREQFF.